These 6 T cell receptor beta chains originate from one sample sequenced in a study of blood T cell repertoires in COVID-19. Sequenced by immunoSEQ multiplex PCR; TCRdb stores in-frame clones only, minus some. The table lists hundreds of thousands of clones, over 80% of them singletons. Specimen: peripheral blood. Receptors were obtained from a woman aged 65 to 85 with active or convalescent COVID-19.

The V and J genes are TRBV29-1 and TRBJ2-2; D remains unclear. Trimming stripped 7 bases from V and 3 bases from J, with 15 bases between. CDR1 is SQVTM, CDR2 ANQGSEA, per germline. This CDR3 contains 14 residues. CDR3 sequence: CSARVSPDTGELFF. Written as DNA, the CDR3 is TGCAGCGCCCGGGTATCTCCGGACACCGGGGAGCTGTTTTTT.

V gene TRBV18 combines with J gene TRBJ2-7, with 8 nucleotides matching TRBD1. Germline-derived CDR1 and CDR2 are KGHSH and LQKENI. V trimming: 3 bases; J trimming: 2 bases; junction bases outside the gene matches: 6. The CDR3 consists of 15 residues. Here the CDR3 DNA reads TGTGCCAGCTCACCTGGACAGGGTAGGACCTACGAGCAGTACTTC. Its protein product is CASSPGQGRTYEQYF.

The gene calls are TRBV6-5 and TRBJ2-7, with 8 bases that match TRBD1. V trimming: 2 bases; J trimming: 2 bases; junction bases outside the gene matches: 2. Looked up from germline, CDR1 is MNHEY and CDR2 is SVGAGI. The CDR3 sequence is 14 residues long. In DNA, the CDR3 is TGTGCCAGCAGTTACGGGGGACAGGCCTACGAGCAGTACTTC. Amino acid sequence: CASSYGGQAYEQYF.

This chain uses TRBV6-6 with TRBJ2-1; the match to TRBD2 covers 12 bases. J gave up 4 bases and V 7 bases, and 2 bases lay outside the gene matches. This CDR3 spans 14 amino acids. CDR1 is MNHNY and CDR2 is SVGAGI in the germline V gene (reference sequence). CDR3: CASTLAGGYNEQFF. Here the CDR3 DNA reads TGTGCCAGCACCCTAGCGGGGGGGTACAATGAGCAGTTCTTC.

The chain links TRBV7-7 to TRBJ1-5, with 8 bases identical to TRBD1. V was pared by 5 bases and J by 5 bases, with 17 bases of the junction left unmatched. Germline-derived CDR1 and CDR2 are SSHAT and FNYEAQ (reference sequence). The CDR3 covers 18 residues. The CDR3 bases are TGTGCCAGCAGCCGAGTCGGGACAGGCAAGACTCCCCATCAGCCCCAGCATTTT. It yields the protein CASSRVGTGKTPHQPQHF.

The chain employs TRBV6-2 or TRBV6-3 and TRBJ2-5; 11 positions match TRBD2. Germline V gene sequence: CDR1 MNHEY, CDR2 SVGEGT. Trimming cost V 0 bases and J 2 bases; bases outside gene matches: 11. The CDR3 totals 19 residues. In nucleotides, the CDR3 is TGTGCCAGCAGTTACTCTAGCGGGAGGGCCGAGGGGGGACAAGAGACCCAGTACTTC. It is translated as CASSYSSGRAEGGQETQYF.